This T cell receptor beta chain was obtained from a study of cytomegalovirus exposure and HLA in healthy donors. This clone came up once. What it binds is unknown. Study-level findings and limits: For TCR beta chains, V- and J-gene trimming was later linked to a missense DCLRE1C variant. TCR sequences were mostly rare, though some public TCRs occurred in many donors. Among CMV-associated TCR beta chains, most appeared HLA-restricted in a later analysis.

Germline CDR1 is GTSNPN and CDR2 is SVGIG (reference sequence). The CDR3 covers 13 residues. With 5 bases clipped from V and 5 bases from J, the junction kept 4 bases outside the gene matches. The study ran its PCR with 60 Vbeta and 13 Jbeta primers. Sequencing used immunoSEQ multiplex PCR; TCRdb keeps in-frame clones, though not all of them. The sample consists of some 160,000 clones, just over 75% of them appearing once. Input material: PBMCs. The chain employs TRBV30 and TRBJ2-3; TRBD2 matches at 10 bases. This receptor was taken from a middle-aged man in good health and CMV-seronegative. The CDR3 here is CAWGAGGKDTQYF. The CDR3 DNA reads TGTGCCTGGGGAGCGGGAGGGAAAGATACGCAGTATTTT.